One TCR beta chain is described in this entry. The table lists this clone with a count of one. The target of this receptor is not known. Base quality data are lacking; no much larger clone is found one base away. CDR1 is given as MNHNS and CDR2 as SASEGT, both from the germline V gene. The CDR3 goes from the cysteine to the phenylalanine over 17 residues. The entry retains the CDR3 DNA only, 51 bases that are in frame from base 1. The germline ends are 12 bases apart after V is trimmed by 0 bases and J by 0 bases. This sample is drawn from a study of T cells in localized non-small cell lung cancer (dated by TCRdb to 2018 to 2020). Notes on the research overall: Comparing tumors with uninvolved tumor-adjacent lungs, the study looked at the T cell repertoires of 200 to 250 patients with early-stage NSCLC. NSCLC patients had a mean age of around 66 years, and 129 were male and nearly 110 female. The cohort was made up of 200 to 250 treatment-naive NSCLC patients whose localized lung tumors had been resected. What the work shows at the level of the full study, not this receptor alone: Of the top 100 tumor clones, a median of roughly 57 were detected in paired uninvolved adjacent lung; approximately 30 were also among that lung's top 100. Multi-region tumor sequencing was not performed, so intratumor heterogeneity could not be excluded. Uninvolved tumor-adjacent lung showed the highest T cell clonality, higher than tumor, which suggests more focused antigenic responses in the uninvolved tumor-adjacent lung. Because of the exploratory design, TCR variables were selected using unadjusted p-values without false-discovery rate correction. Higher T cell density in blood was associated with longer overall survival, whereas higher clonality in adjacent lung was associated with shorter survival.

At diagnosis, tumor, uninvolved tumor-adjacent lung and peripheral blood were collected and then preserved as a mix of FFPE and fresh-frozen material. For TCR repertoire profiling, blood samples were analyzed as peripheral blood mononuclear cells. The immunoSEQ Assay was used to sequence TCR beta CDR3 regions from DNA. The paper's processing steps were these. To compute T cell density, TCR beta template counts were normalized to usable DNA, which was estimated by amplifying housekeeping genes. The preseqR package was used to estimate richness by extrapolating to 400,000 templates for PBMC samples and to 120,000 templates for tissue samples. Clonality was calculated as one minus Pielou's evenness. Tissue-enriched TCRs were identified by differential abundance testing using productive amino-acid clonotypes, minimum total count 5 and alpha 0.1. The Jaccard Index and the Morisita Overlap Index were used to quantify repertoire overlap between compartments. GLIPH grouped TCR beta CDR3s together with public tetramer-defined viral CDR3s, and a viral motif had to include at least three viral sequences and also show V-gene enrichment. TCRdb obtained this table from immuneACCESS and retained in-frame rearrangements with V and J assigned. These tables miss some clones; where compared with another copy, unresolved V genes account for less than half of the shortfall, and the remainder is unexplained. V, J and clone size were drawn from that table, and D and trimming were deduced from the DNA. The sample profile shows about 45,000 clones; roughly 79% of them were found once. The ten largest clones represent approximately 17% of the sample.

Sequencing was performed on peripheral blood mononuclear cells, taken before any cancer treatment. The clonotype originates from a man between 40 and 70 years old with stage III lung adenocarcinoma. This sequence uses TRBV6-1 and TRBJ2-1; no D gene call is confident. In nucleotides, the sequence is TGTGCCAGCAGTGAAGCAGACGCAGGCAGCTCCTACAATGAGCAGTTCTTC. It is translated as CASSEADAGSSYNEQFF.